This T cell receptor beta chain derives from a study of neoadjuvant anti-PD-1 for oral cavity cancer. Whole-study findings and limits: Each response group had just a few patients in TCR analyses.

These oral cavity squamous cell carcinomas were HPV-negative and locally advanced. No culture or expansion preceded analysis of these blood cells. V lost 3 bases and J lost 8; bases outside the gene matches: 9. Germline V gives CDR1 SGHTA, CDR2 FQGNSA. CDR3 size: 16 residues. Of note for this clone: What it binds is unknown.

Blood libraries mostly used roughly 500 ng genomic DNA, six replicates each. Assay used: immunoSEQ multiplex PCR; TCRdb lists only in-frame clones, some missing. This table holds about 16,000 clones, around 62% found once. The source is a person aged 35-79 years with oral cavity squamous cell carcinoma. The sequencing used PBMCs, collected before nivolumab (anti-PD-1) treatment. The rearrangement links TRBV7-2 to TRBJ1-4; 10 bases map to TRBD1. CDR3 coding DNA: TGTGCCAGCAGCTTGGGGGACAGGGGCTATCACGAAAAACTGTTTTTT. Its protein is CASSLGDRGYHEKLFF.